A single sample is the source of the 8 T cell receptor beta chains below, sequenced in a study of T cells in Graves' hyperthyroidism and ophthalmopathy. From RNA transcripts, TCR beta CDR3 regions were amplified. First-round RT-PCR with HTBI primers amplified the TCR CDR3 region. TCRdb used MiXCR to reprocess the multiplex PCR reads, holding one entry per CDR3 protein. Counted here are 370,000 or so distinct CDR3 sequences, just under 25% occurring once; the ten biggest clones make up 70% to 75%. The material sequenced was blood. The receptor source for this set is a man in his forties or fifties with Graves' hyperthyroidism.

The chain uses TRBV2 and TRBJ1-5; 12 bases line up with TRBD1. V was clipped by 5 bases and J by 8 bases; unmatched bases: 7. This CDR3 has 15 residues. The V gene's germline CDR1 is SNHLY and CDR2 FYNNEI. Here the CDR3 DNA reads TGTGCCAGCAGTCCCGGGACAGGGGGCAGGGAGCCCCAGCATTTT. Translating gives CASSPGTGGREPQHF.

This clonotype was counted a few times. V and J are TRBV27 and TRBJ2-1, with a possible D match to TRBD1 (6 bases). Trimming removed 4 bases from V and 15 bases from J, with 19 bases in between. Germline CDR1 reads MNHEY; CDR2 reads SMNVEV (reference sequence). The CDR3 length is 13 residues. CDR3 residues: CASSSSGRGNWFF. CDR3 nucleotide sequence: TGTGCCAGCAGTTCCTCGGGCAGGGGTAATTGGTTCTTC.

This clonotype has a handful of counts. V and J are TRBV5-1 and TRBJ2-7; 10 bases are shared with TRBD1. V shed 2 bases and J 5 bases; nucleotides not matched to a gene: 4. Germline lookup yields CDR1 SGHRS and CDR2 YFSETQ. This CDR3 contains 14 residues. CDR3: CASSFDRGLDEQYF. The CDR3 nucleotides read TGCGCCAGCAGCTTTGACAGGGGGCTGGACGAGCAGTACTTC.

In DNA form, the CDR3 reads TGCGCCAGCAAGGTCGCGGGGGGGTACTCCTACAATGAGCAGTTCTTC. Protein product: CASKVAGGYSYNEQFF. The V and J genes are TRBV5-1 and TRBJ2-1; 9 nucleotides align to TRBD2. Germline CDR1 reads SGHRS; CDR2 reads YFSETQ. V trimming: 6 bases; J trimming: 0 bases; junction bases outside the gene matches: 7. The CDR3 length is 16 residues.

Worth noting for this clonotype: A much larger clone differs from this one at a single base, so this may be a read error. CDR3 bases: TGCGCCAGCAGCTTGGATGAGAACACTGAAGCTTTCTTT. The encoded protein is CASSLDENTEAFF. The V gene is TRBV5-1, the J gene TRBJ1-1; D gene ambiguous. Germline assignment: CDR1 SGHRS and CDR2 YFSETQ. CDR3 length: 13 amino acids. V gave up 0 bases and J gave up 1 base, with 4 bases separating them.

This clonotype was seen at least ten times. The chain has TRBV2 and TRBJ2-1; the match to TRBD2 covers 7 bases. V shed 6 bases and J 7 bases; nucleotides not matched to a gene: 12. The CDR3 covers 15 residues. The germline V gene has CDR1 SNHLY and CDR2 FYNNEI. The CDR3 sequence: CASSPGGGRENEQFF. The DNA for the CDR3 is TGTGCCAGCAGCCCCGGGGGTGGGAGGGAGAATGAGCAGTTCTTC. Full variable domain (rest looked up from reference TRBV2 and TRBJ2-1): EPEVTQTPSHQVTQMGQEVILRCVPISNHLYFYWYRQILGQKVEFLVSFYNNEISEKSEIFDDQFSVERPDGSNFTLKIRSTKLEDSAMYFCASSPGGGRENEQFFGPGTRLTVL.

CDR3 in DNA: TGTGCCAGCAGCTTATTTCGGGGGGTGGAGGCTGGGGCCAACGTCCTGACTTTC. It encodes CASSLFRGVEAGANVLTF. The chain recombines TRBV11-2 with TRBJ2-6, with TRBD2 identical over 7 bases. Germline loops: CDR1 SGHAT, CDR2 FQNNGV. The CDR3 loop spans 18 amino acids. The junction had 9 bases not matched to a gene; V was cut back by 2 bases and J by 2 bases.

There are a few counts of this clonotype. The gene calls are TRBV5-1 and TRBJ1-1; D is uncertain. This CDR3 region has 14 residues. The V end lost 0 bases, the J end lost 4 bases, and 10 bases lay between the germline ends. Germline-derived CDR1 and CDR2 are SGHRS and YFSETQ. The CDR3 reads CASSLGSWGTEAFF. CDR3 in DNA: TGCGCCAGCAGCTTGGGTTCGTGGGGCACTGAAGCTTTCTTT.